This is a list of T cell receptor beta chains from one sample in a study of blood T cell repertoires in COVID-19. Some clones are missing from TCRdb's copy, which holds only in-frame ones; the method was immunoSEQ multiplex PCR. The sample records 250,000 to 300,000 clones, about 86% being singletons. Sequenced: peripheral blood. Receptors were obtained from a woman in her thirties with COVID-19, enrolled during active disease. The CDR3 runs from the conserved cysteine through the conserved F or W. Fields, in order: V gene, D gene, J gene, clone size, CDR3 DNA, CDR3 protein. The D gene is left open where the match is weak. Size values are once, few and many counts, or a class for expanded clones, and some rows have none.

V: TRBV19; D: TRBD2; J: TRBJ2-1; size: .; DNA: TGTGCCACTAGAACCGGACTAGTAATAAATGAGCAGTTCTTC; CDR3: CATRTGLVINEQFF
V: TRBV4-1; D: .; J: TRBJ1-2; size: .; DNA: TGCGCCAGCAGCCAAGAGACAGCCAACTATGGCTACACCTTC; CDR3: CASSQETANYGYTF
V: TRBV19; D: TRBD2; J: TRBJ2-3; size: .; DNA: TGTGCCAGTACCCCCGGGGGCGGGGGGCTGGATACGCAGTATTTT; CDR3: CASTPGGGGLDTQYF
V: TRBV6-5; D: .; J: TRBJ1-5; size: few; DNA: TGTGCCAGCATAGCATTCCGAGGTAAGAAGCCCCAGCATTTT; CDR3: CASIAFRGKKPQHF
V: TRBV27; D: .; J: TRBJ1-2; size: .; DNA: TGTGCCAGCAGTTACAGGGTTGGCTATGGCTACACCTTC; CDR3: CASSYRVGYGYTF
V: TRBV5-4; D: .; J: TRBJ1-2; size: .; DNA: TGTGCCAGCAGCTTGTTCTATCCCCCTGCTGGCTATGGCTACACCTTC; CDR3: CASSLFYPPAGYGYTF
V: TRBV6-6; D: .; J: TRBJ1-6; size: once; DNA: TGTGCCAGCAGTTACTCGCGAGGCGGGAATTCACCCCTCCACTTT; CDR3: CASSYSRGGNSPLHF
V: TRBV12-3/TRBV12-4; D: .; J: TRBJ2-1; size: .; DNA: TGTGCCAGCAGCCCGGGGGGCTCTAATGAGCAGTTCTTC; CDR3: CASSPGGSNEQFF
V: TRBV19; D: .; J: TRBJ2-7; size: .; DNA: TGTGCCAGTAGTATCCCGGCAGGCGCCTCCTACGAGCAGTACTTC; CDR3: CASSIPAGASYEQYF
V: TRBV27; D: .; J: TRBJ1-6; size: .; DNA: TGTGCCAGCAGTTCTTCTGGCAATTCACCCCTCCACTTT; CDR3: CASSSSGNSPLHF
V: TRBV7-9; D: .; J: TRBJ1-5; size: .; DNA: TGTGCCAGCTCCTTCTCTGGGGCGCATATCCAGCCCCAGCATTTT; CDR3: CASSFSGAHIQPQHF
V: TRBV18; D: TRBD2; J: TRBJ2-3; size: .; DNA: TGTGCCGGGGGGGAGCGCACAGATACGCAGTATTTT; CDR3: CAGGERTDTQYF
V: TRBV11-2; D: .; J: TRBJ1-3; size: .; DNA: TGTGCCAGCAGCTTAGACCCATCTGGAAACACCATATATTTT; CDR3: CASSLDPSGNTIYF
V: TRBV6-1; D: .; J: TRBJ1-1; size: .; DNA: TGTGCCAGCAGTGAAGCAGGGGTTCCTGAAGCTTTCTTT; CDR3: CASSEAGVPEAFF
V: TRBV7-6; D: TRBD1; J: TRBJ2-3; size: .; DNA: TGTGCCAGCAGCTTAGAGACAGGGGCCTCAGATACGCAGTATTTT; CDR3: CASSLETGASDTQYF
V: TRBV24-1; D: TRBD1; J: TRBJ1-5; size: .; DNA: TGTGCCACCAGTGATTTAGAGGACAGGGGCTATCAGCCCCAGCATTTT; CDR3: CATSDLEDRGYQPQHF
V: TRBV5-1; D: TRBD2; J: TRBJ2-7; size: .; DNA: TGCGCCAGCAGCCCGGTAGGATCGGGGGGGTACGAGCAGTACTTC; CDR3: CASSPVGSGGYEQYF
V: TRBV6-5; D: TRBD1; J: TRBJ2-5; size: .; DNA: TGTGCCAGCACGTTGACAGGGAGTGGAGAGACCCAGTACTTC; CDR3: CASTLTGSGETQYF
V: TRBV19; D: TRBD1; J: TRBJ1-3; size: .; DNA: TGTGCCAGTAACCTACAGGGGAGCTCTGGAAACACCATATATTTT; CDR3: CASNLQGSSGNTIYF
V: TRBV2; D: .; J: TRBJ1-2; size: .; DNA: TGTGCCAGCAGAGCAGGGGATGGCTACACCTTC; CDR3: CASRAGDGYTF
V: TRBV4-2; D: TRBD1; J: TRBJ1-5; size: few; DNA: TGTGCCAGCAGCCAAGATTTTGGGCAGGGGGGTGGTCAGCCCCAGCATTTT; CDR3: CASSQDFGQGGGQPQHF
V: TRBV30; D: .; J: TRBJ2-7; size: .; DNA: TGTGCCTGGAACCCCCGCGGGCTCTACGAGCAGTACTTC; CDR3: CAWNPRGLYEQYF
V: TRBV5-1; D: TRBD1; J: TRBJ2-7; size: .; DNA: TGCGCCAGCAGCCCTTATGACAGGGCTCATTACGAGCAGTACTTC; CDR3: CASSPYDRAHYEQYF
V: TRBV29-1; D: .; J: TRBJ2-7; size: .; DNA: TGCCATAACCGGGGGGCCAACCCCTACGAGCAGTACTTC; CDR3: CHNRGANPYEQYF
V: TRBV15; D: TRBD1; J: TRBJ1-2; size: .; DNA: TGTGCCACCAGCAGAGCACAGGGGGGCTACACCTTC; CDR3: CATSRAQGGYTF
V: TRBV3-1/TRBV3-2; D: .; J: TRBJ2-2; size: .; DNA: TGTGCCAGCAGCAGGTTGAGGGGGGGTCGTCCCGGGGAGCTGTTTTTT; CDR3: CASSRLRGGRPGELFF
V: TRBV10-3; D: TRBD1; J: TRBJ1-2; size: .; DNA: TGTGCCACTGGAGTGACAGGGGATCATGGCTACACCTTC; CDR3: CATGVTGDHGYTF